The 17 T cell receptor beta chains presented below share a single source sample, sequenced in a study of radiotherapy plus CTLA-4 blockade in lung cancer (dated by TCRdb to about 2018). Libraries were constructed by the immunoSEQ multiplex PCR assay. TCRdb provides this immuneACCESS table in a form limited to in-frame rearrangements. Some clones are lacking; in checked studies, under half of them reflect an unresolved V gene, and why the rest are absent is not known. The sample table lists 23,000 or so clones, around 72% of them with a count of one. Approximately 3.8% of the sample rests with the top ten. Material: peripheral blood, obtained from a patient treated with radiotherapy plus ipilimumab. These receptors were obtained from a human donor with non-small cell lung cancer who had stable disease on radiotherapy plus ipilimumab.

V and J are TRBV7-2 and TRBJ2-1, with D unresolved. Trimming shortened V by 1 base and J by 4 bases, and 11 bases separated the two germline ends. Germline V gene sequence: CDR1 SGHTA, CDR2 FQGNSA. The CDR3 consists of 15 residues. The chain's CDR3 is CASSLEGLSYNEQFF. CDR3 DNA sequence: TGTGCCAGCAGCTTAGAAGGGTTGTCGTACAATGAGCAGTTCTTC.

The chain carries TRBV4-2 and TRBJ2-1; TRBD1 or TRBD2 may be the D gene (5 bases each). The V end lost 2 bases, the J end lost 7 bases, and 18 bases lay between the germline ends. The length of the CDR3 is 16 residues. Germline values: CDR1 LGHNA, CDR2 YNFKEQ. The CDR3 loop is CASSQPGTPGANEQFF. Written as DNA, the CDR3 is TGTGCCAGCAGCCAACCCGGGACCCCCGGAGCTAATGAGCAGTTCTTC.

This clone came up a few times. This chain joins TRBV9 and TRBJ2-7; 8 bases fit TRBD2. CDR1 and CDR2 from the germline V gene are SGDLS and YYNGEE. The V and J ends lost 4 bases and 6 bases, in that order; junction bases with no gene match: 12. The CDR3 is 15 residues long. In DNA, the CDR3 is TGTGCCAGCAGCCCAACTAGCGGTCGGTGGTTCGAGCAGTACTTC. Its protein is CASSPTSGRWFEQYF.

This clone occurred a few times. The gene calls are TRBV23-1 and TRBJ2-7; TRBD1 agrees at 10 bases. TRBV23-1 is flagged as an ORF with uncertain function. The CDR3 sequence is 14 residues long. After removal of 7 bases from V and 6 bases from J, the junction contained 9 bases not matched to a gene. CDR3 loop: CASMPTGGVGEQYF. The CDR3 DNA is TGCGCCAGCATGCCGACAGGGGGCGTGGGCGAGCAGTACTTC.

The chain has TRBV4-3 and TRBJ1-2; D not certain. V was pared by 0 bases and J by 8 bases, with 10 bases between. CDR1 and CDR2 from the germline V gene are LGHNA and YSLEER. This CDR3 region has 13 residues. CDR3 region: CASSQDLGGGYTF. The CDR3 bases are TGCGCCAGCAGCCAAGATCTTGGAGGGGGCTACACCTTC.

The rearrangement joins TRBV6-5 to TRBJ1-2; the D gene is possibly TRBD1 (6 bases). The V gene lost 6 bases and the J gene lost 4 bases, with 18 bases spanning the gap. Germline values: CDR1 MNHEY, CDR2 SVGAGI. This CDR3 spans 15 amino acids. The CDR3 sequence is CASSPGVGAGYGYTF. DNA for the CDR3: TGTGCCAGCAGCCCTGGAGTGGGGGCAGGCTATGGCTACACCTTC.

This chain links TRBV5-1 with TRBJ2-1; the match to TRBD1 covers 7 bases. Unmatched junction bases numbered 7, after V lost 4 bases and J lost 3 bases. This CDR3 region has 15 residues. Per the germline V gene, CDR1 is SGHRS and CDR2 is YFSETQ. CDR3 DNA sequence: TGCGCCAGCAGCAGGACAGGAGACCTCTACAATGAGCAGTTCTTC. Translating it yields CASSRTGDLYNEQFF.

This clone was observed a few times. The CDR3 loop reads CASSEGQGRTDTQYF. The CDR3 DNA is TGCGCCAGCAGCGAAGGACAGGGTAGGACAGATACGCAGTATTTT. The rearrangement links TRBV5-1 to TRBJ2-3; TRBD1 aligns across 8 bases. The CDR3 covers 15 residues. Losses at the gene ends were 4 bases for V and 3 bases for J; bases not matched to a gene: 7. Germline assignment: CDR1 SGHRS and CDR2 YFSETQ.

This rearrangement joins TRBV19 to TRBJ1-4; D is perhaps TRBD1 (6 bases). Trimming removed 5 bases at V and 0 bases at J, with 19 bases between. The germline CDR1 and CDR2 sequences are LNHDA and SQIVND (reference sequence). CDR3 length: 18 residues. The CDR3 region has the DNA TGTGCCAGTAGTCCCTCACTGGGGGGCATAACAACTAATGAAAAACTGTTTTTT. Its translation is CASSPSLGGITTNEKLFF.

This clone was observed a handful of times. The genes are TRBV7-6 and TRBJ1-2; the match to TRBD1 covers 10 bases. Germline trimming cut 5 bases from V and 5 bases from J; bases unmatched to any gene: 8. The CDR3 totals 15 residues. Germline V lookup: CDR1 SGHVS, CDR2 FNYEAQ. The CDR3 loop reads CASSRTRTGGYGYTF. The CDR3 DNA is TGTGCCAGCAGCAGAACCCGGACAGGGGGTTATGGCTACACCTTC.

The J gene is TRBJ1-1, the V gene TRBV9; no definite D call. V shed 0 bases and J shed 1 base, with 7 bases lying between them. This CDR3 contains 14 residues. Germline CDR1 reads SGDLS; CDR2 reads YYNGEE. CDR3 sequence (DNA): TGTGCCAGCAGCGTAGTTCCGGGGAACACTGAAGCTTTCTTT. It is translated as CASSVVPGNTEAFF.

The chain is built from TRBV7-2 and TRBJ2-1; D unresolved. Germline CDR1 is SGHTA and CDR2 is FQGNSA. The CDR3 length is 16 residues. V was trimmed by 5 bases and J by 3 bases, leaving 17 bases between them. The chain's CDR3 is CASSRIHQRSYNEQFF. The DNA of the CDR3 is TGTGCCAGCAGCCGTATACACCAAAGGAGCTACAATGAGCAGTTCTTC.

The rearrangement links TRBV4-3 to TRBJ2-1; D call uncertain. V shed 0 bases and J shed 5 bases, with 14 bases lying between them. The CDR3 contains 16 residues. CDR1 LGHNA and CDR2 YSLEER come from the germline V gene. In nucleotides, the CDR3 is TGCGCCAGCAGCCAAGATCCGGGTCGTGTAGACAATGAGCAGTTCTTC. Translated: CASSQDPGRVDNEQFF.

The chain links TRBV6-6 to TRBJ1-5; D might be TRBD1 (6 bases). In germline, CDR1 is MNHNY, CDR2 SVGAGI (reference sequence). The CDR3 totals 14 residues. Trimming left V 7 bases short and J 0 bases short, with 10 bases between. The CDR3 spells CASTGQNSNQPQHF. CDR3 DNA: TGTGCCAGCACCGGACAGAATAGCAATCAGCCCCAGCATTTT.

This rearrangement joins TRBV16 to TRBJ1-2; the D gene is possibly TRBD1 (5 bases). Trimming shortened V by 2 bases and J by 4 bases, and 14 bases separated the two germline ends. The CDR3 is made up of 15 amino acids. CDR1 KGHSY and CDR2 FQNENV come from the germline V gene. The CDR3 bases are TGTGCCAGCAGCCAAACCTCACCGGGACCCTATGGCTACACCTTC. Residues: CASSQTSPGPYGYTF.

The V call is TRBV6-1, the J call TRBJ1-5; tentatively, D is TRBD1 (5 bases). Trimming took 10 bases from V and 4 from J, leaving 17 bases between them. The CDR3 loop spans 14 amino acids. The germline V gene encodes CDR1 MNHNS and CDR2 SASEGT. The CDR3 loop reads CATRVQDNNQPQHF. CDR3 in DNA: TGTGCCACCCGGGTTCAGGACAATAATCAGCCCCAGCATTTT.

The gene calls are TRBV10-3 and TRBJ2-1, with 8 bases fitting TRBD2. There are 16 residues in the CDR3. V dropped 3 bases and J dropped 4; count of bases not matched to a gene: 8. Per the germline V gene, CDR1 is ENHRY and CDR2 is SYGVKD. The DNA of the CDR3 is TGTGCCATCAGTGACTTCTTGACTAGCGAGTACAATGAGCAGTTCTTC. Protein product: CAISDFLTSEYNEQFF.